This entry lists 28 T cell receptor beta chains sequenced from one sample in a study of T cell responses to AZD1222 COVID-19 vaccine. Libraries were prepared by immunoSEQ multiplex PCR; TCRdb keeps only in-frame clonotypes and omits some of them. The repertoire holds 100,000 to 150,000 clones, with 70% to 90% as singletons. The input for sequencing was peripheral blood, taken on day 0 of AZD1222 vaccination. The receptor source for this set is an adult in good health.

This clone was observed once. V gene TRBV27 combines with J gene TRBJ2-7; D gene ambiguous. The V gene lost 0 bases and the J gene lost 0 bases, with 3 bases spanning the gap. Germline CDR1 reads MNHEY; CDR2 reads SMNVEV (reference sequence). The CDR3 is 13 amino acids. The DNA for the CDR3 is TGTGCCAGCAGTTTATCCGACTCCTACGAGCAGTACTTC. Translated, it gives CASSLSDSYEQYF.

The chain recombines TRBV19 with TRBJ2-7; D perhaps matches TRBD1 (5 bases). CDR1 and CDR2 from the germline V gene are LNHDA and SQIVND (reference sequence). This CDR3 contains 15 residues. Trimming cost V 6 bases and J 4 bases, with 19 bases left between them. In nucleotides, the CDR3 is TGTGCCAGTAGATACGATCCAGGGAACAAGTACGAGCAGTACTTC. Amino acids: CASRYDPGNKYEQYF.

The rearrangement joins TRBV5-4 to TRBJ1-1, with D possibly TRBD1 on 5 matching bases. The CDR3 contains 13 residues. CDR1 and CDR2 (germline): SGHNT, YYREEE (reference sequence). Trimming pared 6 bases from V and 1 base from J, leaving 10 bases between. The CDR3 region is CASMRGRNTEAFF. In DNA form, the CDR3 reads TGTGCCAGCATGCGGGGGAGGAACACTGAAGCTTTCTTT. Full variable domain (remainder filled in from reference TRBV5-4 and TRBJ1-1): ETGVTQSPTHLIKTRGQQVTLRCSSQSGHNTVSWYQQALGQGPQFIFQYYREEENGRGNFPPRFSGLQFPNYSSELNVNALELDDSALYLCASMRGRNTEAFFGQGTRLTVV.

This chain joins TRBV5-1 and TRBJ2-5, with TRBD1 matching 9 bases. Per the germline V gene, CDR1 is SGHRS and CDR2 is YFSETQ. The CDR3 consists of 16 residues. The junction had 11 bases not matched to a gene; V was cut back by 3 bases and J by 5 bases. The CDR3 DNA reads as TGCGCCAGCAGCTCCTGGGACAGGGTGGCGGAGGAGACCCAGTACTTC. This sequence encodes CASSSWDRVAEETQYF.

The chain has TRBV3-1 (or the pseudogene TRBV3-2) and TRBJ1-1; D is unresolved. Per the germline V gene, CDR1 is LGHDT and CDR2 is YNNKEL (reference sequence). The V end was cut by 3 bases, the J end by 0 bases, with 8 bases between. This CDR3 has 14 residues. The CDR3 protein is CASSHGWMNTEAFF. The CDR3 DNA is TGTGCCAGCAGCCACGGATGGATGAACACTGAAGCTTTCTTT.

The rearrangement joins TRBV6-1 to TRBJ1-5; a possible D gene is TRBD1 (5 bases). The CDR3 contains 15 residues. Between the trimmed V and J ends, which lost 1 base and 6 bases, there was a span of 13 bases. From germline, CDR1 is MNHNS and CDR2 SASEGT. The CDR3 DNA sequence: TGTGCCAGCAGTGAAGTAGGGGTAGGCCGTCAGCCCCAGCATTTT. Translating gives CASSEVGVGRQPQHF.

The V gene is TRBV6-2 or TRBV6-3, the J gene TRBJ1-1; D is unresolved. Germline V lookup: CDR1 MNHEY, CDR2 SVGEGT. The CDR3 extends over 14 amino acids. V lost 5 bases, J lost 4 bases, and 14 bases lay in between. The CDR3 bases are TGTGCCAGCAGTCCCCGAGTAGGGATCACTGAAGCTTTCTTT. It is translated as CASSPRVGITEAFF.

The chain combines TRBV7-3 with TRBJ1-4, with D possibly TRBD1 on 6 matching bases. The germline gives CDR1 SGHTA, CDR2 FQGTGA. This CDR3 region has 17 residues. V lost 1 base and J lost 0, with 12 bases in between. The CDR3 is CASSLNRTAATNEKLFF. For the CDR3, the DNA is TGTGCCAGCAGCTTAAACAGGACAGCCGCAACTAATGAAAAACTGTTTTTT.

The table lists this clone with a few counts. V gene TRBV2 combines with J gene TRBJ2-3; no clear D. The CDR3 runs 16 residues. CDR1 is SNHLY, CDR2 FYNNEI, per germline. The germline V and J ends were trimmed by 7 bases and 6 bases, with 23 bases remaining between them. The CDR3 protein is CASNAFPVSVGDTQYF. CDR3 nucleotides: TGTGCCAGCAATGCTTTTCCCGTCTCTGTCGGCGATACGCAGTATTTT. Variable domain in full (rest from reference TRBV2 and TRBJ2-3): EPEVTQTPSHQVTQMGQEVILRCVPISNHLYFYWYRQILGQKVEFLVSFYNNEISEKSEIFDDQFSVERPDGSNFTLKIRSTKLEDSAMYFCASNAFPVSVGDTQYFGPGTRLTVL.

The CDR3, as DNA: TGTGCCAGCAGCCCACAGGGAGGAGGGCAGCCCCAGCATTTT. Amino acids: CASSPQGGGQPQHF. This chain links TRBV7-2 with TRBJ1-5; weak D call: TRBD1 (6 bases). The CDR3 runs to 14 residues. CDR1 is SGHTA and CDR2 is FQGNSA in the germline V gene. Trimming took off 5 bases at V and 7 bases at J, with 15 bases between the two ends. Supplemented by reference TRBV7-2 and TRBJ1-5, the full variable domain reads GAGVSQSPSNKVTEKGKDVELRCDPISGHTALYWYRQSLGQGLEFLIYFQGNSAPDKSGLPSDRFSAERTGGSVSTLTIQRTQQEDSAVYLCASSPQGGGQPQHFGDGTRLSIL.

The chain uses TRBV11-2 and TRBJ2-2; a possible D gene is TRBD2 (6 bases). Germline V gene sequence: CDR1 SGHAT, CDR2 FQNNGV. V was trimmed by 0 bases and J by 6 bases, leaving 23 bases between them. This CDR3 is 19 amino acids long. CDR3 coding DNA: TGTGCCAGCAGCTTAGAGGGGCTAGCCCTACGGCCGGGGGCCGGGGAGCTGTTTTTT. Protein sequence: CASSLEGLALRPGAGELFF.

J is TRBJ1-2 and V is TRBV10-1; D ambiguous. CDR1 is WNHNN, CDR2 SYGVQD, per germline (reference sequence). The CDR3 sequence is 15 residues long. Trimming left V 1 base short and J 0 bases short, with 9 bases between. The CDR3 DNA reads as TGCGCCAGCAGTGAGTATCGGCAGGCTAACTATGGCTACACCTTC. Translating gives CASSEYRQANYGYTF.

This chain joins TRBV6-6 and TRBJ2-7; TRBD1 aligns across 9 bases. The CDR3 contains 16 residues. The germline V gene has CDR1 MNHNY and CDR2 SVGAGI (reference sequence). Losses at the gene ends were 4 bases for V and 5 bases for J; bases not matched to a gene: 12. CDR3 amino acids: CASSFSMDRGYNEQYF. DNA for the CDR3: TGTGCCAGCAGTTTCTCGATGGACAGGGGATATAACGAGCAGTACTTC.

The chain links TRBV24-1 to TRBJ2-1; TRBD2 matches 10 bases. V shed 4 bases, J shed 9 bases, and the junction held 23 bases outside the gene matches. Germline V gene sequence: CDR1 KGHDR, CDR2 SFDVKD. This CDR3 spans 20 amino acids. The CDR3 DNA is TGTGCCACCAGTGAACCTCGAGGCACTAGCGGGAAGGTGGGGTCAGGTGAGCAGTTCTTC. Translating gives CATSEPRGTSGKVGSGEQFF.

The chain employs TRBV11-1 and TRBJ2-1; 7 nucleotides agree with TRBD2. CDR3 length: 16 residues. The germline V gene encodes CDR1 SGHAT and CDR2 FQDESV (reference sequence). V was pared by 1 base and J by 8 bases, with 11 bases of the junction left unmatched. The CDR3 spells CASSLGPAGKWDEQFF. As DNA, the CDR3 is TGTGCCAGCAGCTTAGGGCCAGCGGGAAAATGGGATGAGCAGTTCTTC.

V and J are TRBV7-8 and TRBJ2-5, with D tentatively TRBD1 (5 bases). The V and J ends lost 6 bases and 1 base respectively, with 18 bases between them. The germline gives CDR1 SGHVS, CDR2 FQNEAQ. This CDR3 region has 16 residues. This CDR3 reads CASRTSLSTVQETQYF. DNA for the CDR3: TGTGCCAGCAGGACAAGTCTATCGACAGTCCAAGAGACCCAGTACTTC.

The CDR3 DNA is TGCGCCAGCAGGCAGACAGTGAATAGCAATCAGCCCCAGCATTTT. This sequence encodes CASRQTVNSNQPQHF. The V call is TRBV4-3, the J call TRBJ1-5, with a weak D call TRBD1 (5 bases). From germline, CDR1 is LGHNA and CDR2 YSLEER. The CDR3 covers 15 residues. V was trimmed by 6 bases and J by 0 bases, leaving 12 bases between them.

The CDR3 is CAISDISGVAQPQHF. The DNA of the CDR3 is TGTGCCATCAGTGATATTTCGGGCGTCGCTCAGCCCCAGCATTTT. The chain joins TRBV10-3 to TRBJ1-5; D gene unclear. The length of the CDR3 is 15 residues. V dropped 3 bases and J dropped 6 bases, with 15 bases sitting between them. Germline V CDR1 and CDR2: ENHRY, SYGVKD.

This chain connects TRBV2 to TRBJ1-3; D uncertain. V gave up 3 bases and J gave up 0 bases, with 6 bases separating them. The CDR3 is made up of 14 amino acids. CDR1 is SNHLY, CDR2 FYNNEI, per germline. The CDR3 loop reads CASSEVRSGNTIYF. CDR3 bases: TGTGCCAGCAGTGAGGTCCGCTCTGGAAACACCATATATTTT.

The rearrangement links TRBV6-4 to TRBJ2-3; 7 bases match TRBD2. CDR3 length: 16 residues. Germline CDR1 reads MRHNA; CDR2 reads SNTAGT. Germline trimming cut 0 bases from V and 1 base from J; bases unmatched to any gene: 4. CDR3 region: CASSDSAGVGTDTQYF. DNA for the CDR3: TGTGCCAGCAGTGACTCGGCGGGAGTCGGCACAGATACGCAGTATTTT.

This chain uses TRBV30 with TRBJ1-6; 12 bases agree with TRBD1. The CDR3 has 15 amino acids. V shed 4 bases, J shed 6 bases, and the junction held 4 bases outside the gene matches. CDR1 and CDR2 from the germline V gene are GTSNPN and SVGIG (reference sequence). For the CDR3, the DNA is TGTGCCTGGACCCCGGGACAGGGGGCTAATTCACCCCTCCACTTT. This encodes CAWTPGQGANSPLHF.

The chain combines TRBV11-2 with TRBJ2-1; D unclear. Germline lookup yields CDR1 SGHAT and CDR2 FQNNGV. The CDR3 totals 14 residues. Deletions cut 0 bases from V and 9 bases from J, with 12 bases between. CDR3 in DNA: TGTGCCAGCAGCTTAGAGCCTAGTTCGGTTGAGCAGTTCTTC. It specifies CASSLEPSSVEQFF.

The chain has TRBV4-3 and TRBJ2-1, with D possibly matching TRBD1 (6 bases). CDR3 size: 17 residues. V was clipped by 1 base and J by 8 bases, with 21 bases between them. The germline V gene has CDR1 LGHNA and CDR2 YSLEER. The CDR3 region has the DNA TGCGCCAGCAGCCAAGGGGCGACAGGTGATCTGACCCATGAGCAGTTCTTC. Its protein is CASSQGATGDLTHEQFF.

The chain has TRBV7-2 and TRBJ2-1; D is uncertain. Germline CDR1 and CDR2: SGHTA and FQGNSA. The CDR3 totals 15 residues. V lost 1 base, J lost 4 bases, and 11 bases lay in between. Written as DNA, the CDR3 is TGTGCCAGCAGCTTAGACGGAGTCTATTACAATGAGCAGTTCTTC. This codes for CASSLDGVYYNEQFF.

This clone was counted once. The CDR3 here is CASSSGRWGYTF. CDR3 sequence (DNA): TGTGCCAGCAGTTCGGGGAGATGGGGCTACACCTTC. The chain is built from TRBV12-3 or TRBV12-4 and TRBJ1-2; D remains ambiguous. CDR3 length: 12 residues. Trimming removed 4 bases at V and 8 bases at J, with 11 bases between.

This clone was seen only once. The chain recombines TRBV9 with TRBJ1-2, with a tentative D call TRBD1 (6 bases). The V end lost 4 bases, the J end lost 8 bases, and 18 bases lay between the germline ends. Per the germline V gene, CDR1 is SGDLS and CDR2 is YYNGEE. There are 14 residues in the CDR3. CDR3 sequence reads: CASSIATTGYGYTF. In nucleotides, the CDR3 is TGTGCCAGCAGCATCGCTACAACAGGGTACGGCTACACCTTC.

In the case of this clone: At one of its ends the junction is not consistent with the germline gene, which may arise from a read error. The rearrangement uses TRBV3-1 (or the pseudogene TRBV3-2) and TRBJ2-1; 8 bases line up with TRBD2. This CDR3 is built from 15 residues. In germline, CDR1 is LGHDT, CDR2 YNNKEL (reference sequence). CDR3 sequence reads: CASTGQAGAYNEQFF. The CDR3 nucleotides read TGTGCCAGCACCGGGCAAGCGGGAGCCTATAATGAGCAGTTCTTC.

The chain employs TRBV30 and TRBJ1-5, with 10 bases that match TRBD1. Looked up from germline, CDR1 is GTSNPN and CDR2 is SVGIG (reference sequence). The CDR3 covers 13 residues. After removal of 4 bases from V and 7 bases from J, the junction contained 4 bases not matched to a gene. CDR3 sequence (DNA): TGTGCCTGGACTGGACAGGGGGGACAGCCCCAGCATTTT. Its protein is CAWTGQGGQPQHF.